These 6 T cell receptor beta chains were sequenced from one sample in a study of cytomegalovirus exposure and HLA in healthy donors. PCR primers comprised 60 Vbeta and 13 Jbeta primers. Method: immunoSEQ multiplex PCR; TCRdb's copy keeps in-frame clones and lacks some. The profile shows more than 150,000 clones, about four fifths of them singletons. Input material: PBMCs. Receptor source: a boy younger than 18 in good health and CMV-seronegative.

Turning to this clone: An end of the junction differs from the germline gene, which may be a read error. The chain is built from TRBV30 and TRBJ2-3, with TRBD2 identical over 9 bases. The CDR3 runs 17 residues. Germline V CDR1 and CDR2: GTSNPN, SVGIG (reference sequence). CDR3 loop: CAWSVRLAGWSTDTQYF. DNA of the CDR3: TGTGCTTGGAGTGTAAGGCTAGCGGGGTGGAGCACAGATACGCAGTATTTT. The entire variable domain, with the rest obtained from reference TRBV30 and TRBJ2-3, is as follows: SQTIHQWPATLVQPVGSPLSLECTVEGTSNPNLYWYRQAAGRGLQLLFYSVGIGQISSEVPQNLSASRPQDRQFILSSKKLLLSDSGFYLCAWSVRLAGWSTDTQYFGPGTRLTVL.

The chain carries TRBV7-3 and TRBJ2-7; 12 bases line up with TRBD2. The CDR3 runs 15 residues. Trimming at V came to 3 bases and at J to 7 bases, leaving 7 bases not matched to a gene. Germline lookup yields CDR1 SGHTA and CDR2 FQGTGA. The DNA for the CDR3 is TGTGCCAGCAGCTTTCGACTAGCGGGAGTTGGGGAGCAGTACTTC. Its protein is CASSFRLAGVGEQYF.

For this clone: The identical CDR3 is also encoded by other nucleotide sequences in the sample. The CDR3 DNA sequence: TGTGCCAGCAGCGCCGGGACAGGGAATCAGCCCCAGCATTTT. Its translation is CASSAGTGNQPQHF. The genes are TRBV9 and TRBJ1-5, with 9 bases identical to TRBD1. CDR3 length: 14 residues. The junction had 2 bases not matched to a gene; V was cut back by 3 bases and J by 4 bases. Germline V gene lookup returns CDR1 SGDLS and CDR2 YYNGEE.

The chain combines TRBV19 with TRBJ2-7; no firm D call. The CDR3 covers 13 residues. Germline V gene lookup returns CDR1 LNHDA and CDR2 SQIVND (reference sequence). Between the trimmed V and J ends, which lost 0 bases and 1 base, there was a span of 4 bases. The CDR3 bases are TGTGCCAGTAGTATAGATCCGTCCTACGAGCAGTACTTC. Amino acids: CASSIDPSYEQYF.

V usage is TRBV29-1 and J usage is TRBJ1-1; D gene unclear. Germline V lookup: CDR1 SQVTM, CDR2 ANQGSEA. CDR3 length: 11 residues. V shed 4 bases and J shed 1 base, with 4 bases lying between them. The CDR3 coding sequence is TGCAGCGTTGCACAGAACACTGAAGCTTTCTTT. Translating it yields CSVAQNTEAFF.

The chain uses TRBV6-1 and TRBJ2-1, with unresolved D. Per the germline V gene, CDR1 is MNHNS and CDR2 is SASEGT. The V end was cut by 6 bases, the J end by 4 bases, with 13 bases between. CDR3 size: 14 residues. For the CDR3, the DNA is TGTGCCAGCAGCCTAACGCTACCTTACAATGAGCAGTTCTTC. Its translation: CASSLTLPYNEQFF.